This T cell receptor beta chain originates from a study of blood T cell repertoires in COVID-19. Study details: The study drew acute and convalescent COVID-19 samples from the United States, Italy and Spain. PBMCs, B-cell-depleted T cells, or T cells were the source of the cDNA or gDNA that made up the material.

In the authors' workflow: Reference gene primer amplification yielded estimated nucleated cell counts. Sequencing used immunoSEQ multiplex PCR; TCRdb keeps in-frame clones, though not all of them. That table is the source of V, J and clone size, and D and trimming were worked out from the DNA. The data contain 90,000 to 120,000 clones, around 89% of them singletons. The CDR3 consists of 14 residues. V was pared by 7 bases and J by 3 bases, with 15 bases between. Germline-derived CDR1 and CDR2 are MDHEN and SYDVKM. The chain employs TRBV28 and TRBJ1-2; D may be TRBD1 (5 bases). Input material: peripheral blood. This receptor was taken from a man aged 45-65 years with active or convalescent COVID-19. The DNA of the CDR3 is TGTGCCAGCATTTCGCCCGGGGGGGACTATGGCTACACCTTC. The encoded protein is CASISPGGDYGYTF.